The 20 T cell receptor beta chains reported below all come from one sample, sequenced in a study of cytomegalovirus exposure and HLA in healthy donors. Primers for the PCR totalled 60 Vbeta and 13 Jbeta. Assay used: immunoSEQ multiplex PCR; TCRdb lists only in-frame clones, some missing. The sample lists about 110,000 clones, approximately 71% occurring once. The sample comprised PBMCs. The receptor set was obtained from a man aged 40-49 years in good health and CMV-seronegative.

This rearrangement joins TRBV6-1 to TRBJ1-4; a weak D match, TRBD1 (6 bases). This CDR3 has 13 residues. Trimming stripped 6 bases from V and 8 bases from J, with 13 bases between. Looked up from germline, CDR1 is MNHNS and CDR2 is SASEGT. This CDR3 is CASSGTQGEKLFF. CDR3 in DNA: TGTGCCAGCAGCGGGACCCAGGGGGAAAAACTGTTTTTT.

V gene TRBV7-9 combines with J gene TRBJ1-3; D remains unclear. Germline lookup yields CDR1 SEHNR and CDR2 FQNEAQ (reference sequence). This CDR3 contains 13 residues. Trimming pared 2 bases from V and 4 bases from J, leaving 6 bases between. CDR3 nucleotide sequence: TGTGCCAGCAGCTTAAGGAGAGGAAACACCATATATTTT. As protein: CASSLRRGNTIYF. Full variable domain (remainder filled in from reference TRBV7-9 and TRBJ1-3): DTGVSQNPRHKITKRGQNVTFRCDPISEHNRLYWYRQTLGQGPEFLTYFQNEAQLEKSRLLSDRFSAERPKGSFSTLEIQRTEQGDSAMYLCASSLRRGNTIYFGEGSWLTVV.

This clone was seen a few times. V and J are TRBV6-6 and TRBJ2-1, with a possible D match to TRBD1 (6 bases). There are 14 residues in the CDR3. The germline V gene encodes CDR1 MNHNY and CDR2 SVGAGI (reference sequence). With 4 bases removed from V and 4 bases from J, the gap between germline ends came to 11 bases. DNA for the CDR3: TGTGCCAGCAGTTTCGGGACATTTTACAATGAGCAGTTCTTC. Its translation: CASSFGTFYNEQFF.

The rearrangement links TRBV10-3 to TRBJ1-2; D unresolved. Trimming pared 6 bases from V and 0 bases from J, leaving 8 bases between. Germline-derived CDR1 and CDR2 are ENHRY and SYGVKD. This CDR3 comprises 13 residues. The CDR3 loop reads CAISRGANYGYTF. CDR3 DNA sequence: TGTGCCATCAGCCGGGGAGCTAACTATGGCTACACCTTC.

The gene calls are TRBV5-1 and TRBJ2-3; D unclear. From germline, CDR1 is SGHRS and CDR2 YFSETQ. The CDR3 loop spans 17 amino acids. The germline V and J ends were trimmed by 0 bases and 3 bases, with 17 bases remaining between them. The CDR3 here is CASSLGRNPDTTDTQYF. CDR3 DNA sequence: TGCGCCAGCAGCTTGGGAAGGAACCCAGACACAACAGATACGCAGTATTTT. The whole variable domain, filled in from reference TRBV5-1 and TRBJ2-3, reads KAGVTQTPRYLIKTRGQQVTLSCSPISGHRSVSWYQQTPGQGLQFLFEYFSETQRNKGNFPGRFSGRQFSNSRSEMNVSTLELGDSALYLCASSLGRNPDTTDTQYFGPGTRLTVL.

This clone showed up just once. This rearrangement joins TRBV19 to TRBJ2-3; no clear D. The V end lost 6 bases, the J end lost 3 bases, and 10 bases lay between the germline ends. The CDR3 runs 13 residues. Germline values: CDR1 LNHDA, CDR2 SQIVND (reference sequence). This CDR3 is CASSPSRTDTQYF. As DNA, the CDR3 is TGTGCCAGTAGCCCCTCTAGGACAGATACGCAGTATTTT.

This clone was recorded once. The chain combines TRBV6-1 with TRBJ2-2; D perhaps matches TRBD1 (6 bases). Per the germline V gene, CDR1 is MNHNS and CDR2 is SASEGT. V dropped 6 bases and J dropped 1 base, with 6 bases sitting between them. The CDR3 runs to 13 residues. The CDR3 sequence: CASRDRNTGELFF. Written as DNA, the CDR3 is TGTGCCAGCAGGGACAGGAACACCGGGGAGCTGTTTTTT.

The genes are TRBV6-1 and TRBJ1-2; D is perhaps TRBD1 (5 bases). CDR3 length equals 16 residues. V lost 4 bases and J 2 bases, leaving 17 bases between the germline ends. From germline, CDR1 is MNHNS and CDR2 SASEGT. DNA for the CDR3: TGTGCCAGCAGTGCAGAGCCCGTGACAGCAAACTATGGCTACACCTTC. Translated: CASSAEPVTANYGYTF.

The V gene is TRBV2, the J gene TRBJ1-2; D remains ambiguous. Per the germline V gene, CDR1 is SNHLY and CDR2 is FYNNEI. Trimming took 6 bases from V and 2 from J, leaving 10 bases between them. The CDR3 spans 13 residues. CDR3 residues: CASRAGGNYGYTF. CDR3 nucleotides: TGTGCCAGCAGGGCAGGAGGAAACTATGGCTACACCTTC.

This chain uses TRBV4-2 with TRBJ2-7; D is ambiguous. The CDR3 has 11 amino acids. Per germline, CDR1 LGHNA and CDR2 YNFKEQ. V lost 2 bases and J lost 4, with 3 bases in between. The CDR3 DNA reads as TGTGCCAGCAGCCAATCATACGAGCAGTACTTC. Protein: CASSQSYEQYF.

This chain connects TRBV5-1 to TRBJ2-1, with D possibly TRBD1 on 5 matching bases. V was cut by 2 bases and J by 9 bases, with 12 bases left in between. The CDR3 is made up of 13 amino acids. Germline values: CDR1 SGHRS, CDR2 YFSETQ. The CDR3 nucleotides are TGCGCCAGCAGCTTAGGGGATTCTACTGAGCAGTTCTTC. Translated, it gives CASSLGDSTEQFF. The variable domain in full, completed from reference TRBV5-1 and TRBJ2-1, reads KAGVTQTPRYLIKTRGQQVTLSCSPISGHRSVSWYQQTPGQGLQFLFEYFSETQRNKGNFPGRFSGRQFSNSRSEMNVSTLELGDSALYLCASSLGDSTEQFFGPGTRLTVL.

Worth noting for this clone: The same CDR3 also results from other DNA sequences found in this sample. J is TRBJ2-1 and V is TRBV6-5, with 14 bases aligning to TRBD2. Trimming cost V 6 bases and J 4 bases; bases outside gene matches: 2. The CDR3 loop spans 15 amino acids. Germline CDR1 reads MNHEY; CDR2 reads SVGAGI. CDR3 DNA: TGTGCCAGCAGGACTAGCGGGGGGGCGTACAATGAGCAGTTCTTC. This gives the protein CASRTSGGAYNEQFF.

This clone was recorded only once. V gene TRBV6-5 combines with J gene TRBJ2-4; weak D call: TRBD1 (6 bases). The CDR3 sequence is 14 residues long. CDR1 MNHEY and CDR2 SVGAGI come from the germline V gene. Trimming left V 6 bases short and J 0 bases short, with 9 bases between. CDR3 DNA sequence: TGTGCCAGCAGCCTGGACAGAGCCAAAAACATTCAGTACTTC. It codes for CASSLDRAKNIQYF.

J is TRBJ2-2 and V is TRBV4-1, with no clear D. This CDR3 has 14 amino acids. Looked up from germline, CDR1 is MGHRA and CDR2 is YSYEKL. The ends were cut back, 5 bases at V and 4 bases at J, with 11 bases in the middle. The CDR3 DNA reads as TGCGCCAGCAGCACCCAGACTGTCACCGGGGAGCTGTTTTTT. This gives the protein CASSTQTVTGELFF.

This chain connects TRBV7-8 to TRBJ1-2; the D is unclear. The CDR3 has 14 amino acids. The germline CDR1 and CDR2 sequences are SGHVS and FQNEAQ. The ends were cut back, 5 bases at V and 5 bases at J, with 15 bases in the middle. CDR3 loop: CASSTDEGVYGYTF. The CDR3 nucleotides are TGTGCCAGCAGCACCGACGAGGGAGTGTATGGCTACACCTTC.

V is TRBV10-2 and J is TRBJ2-5; D gene unclear. Trimming took off 3 bases at V and 5 bases at J, with 4 bases between the two ends. This CDR3 comprises 11 residues. The germline V gene encodes CDR1 WSHSY and CDR2 SAAADI. The CDR3 spells CASSDRETQYF. As DNA, the CDR3 is TGCGCCAGCAGTGACCGGGAGACCCAGTACTTC.

This clone appeared once. The chain employs TRBV7-2 and TRBJ2-1; 7 positions agree with TRBD2. The CDR3 sequence is 15 residues long. Germline CDR1 SGHTA, CDR2 FQGNSA. J gave up 4 bases and V 6 bases, and 9 bases lay outside the gene matches. CDR3 sequence reads: CASREGGAGYNEQFF. CDR3 nucleotide sequence: TGTGCCAGCAGAGAGGGAGGGGCGGGTTACAATGAGCAGTTCTTC. The full variable domain, its missing parts supplied by reference TRBV7-2 and TRBJ2-1, is GAGVSQSPSNKVTEKGKDVELRCDPISGHTALYWYRQSLGQGLEFLIYFQGNSAPDKSGLPSDRFSAERTGGSVSTLTIQRTQQEDSAVYLCASREGGAGYNEQFFGPGTRLTVL.

V and J are TRBV5-6 and TRBJ2-1; tentative D call: TRBD1 (6 bases). The CDR3 has 14 amino acids. Trimming removed 1 base at V and 4 bases at J, with 9 bases between. Germline loops: CDR1 SGHDT, CDR2 YYEEEE. CDR3: CASSLLGGYNEQFF. CDR3 nucleotides: TGTGCCAGCAGCTTGCTAGGGGGTTACAATGAGCAGTTCTTC. Filled out from reference TRBV5-6 and TRBJ2-1, the complete variable domain reads DAGVTQSPTHLIKTRGQQVTLRCSPKSGHDTVSWYQQALGQGPQFIFQYYEEEERQRGNFPDRFSGHQFPNYSSELNVNALLLGDSALYLCASSLLGGYNEQFFGPGTRLTVL.

The rearrangement joins TRBV6-6 to TRBJ1-5; D uncertain. CDR1 is MNHNY and CDR2 is SVGAGI in the germline V gene (reference sequence). CDR3 length equals 11 residues. Trimming shortened V by 8 bases and J by 4 bases, and 6 bases separated the two germline ends. The CDR3 spells CASAANQPQHF. CDR3 coding DNA: TGTGCCAGCGCGGCTAATCAGCCCCAGCATTTT.

The chain is built from TRBV13 and TRBJ2-5; D gene ambiguous. The V end lost 0 bases, the J end lost 6 bases, and 8 bases lay between the germline ends. Germline V gives CDR1 PRHDT, CDR2 FYEKMQ (reference sequence). The CDR3 totals 13 residues. The CDR3 spells CASSLGSKKTQYF. CDR3 nucleotides: TGTGCCAGCAGCTTAGGTAGCAAGAAGACCCAGTACTTC.